These 10 T cell receptor beta chains were all obtained from the same sample, sequenced in a study of graft-versus-host responses after intestinal transplantation. Measured with immunoSEQ multiplex PCR; TCRdb has only the in-frame clones, and not every one. The profile covers roughly 69,000 clones, with roughly 89% appearing a single time and 6.5% to 7% taken by the ten largest. The sample here was bone marrow, taken 700 to 850 days after intestinal transplantation. The source of these receptors is a human patient who received an intestinal transplant, so some T cells may come from the graft donor.

The J gene is TRBJ1-2, the V gene TRBV5-1; 9 nucleotides line up with TRBD1. Looked up from germline, CDR1 is SGHRS and CDR2 is YFSETQ. The CDR3 loop spans 14 amino acids. Trimming cost V 5 bases and J 6 bases; bases outside gene matches: 8. CDR3 nucleotide sequence: TGCGCCAGCAGATCGACAGGGGGAACGGATGGCTACACCTTC. Protein product: CASRSTGGTDGYTF.

This clone was counted a single time. The rearrangement links TRBV4-1 to TRBJ2-7, with a tentative D call TRBD2 (5 bases). The CDR3 is 16 residues long. Trimming cost V 0 bases and J 3 bases, with 15 bases left between them. Germline V gene data show CDR1 as MGHRA and CDR2 as YSYEKL. CDR3 residues: CASSQDTASRDYEQYF. Written as DNA, the CDR3 is TGCGCCAGCAGCCAAGATACAGCCTCACGGGACTACGAGCAGTACTTC.

The J gene is TRBJ1-4, the V gene TRBV11-2, with 7 bases identical to TRBD1. After removal of 5 bases from V and 8 bases from J, the junction contained 11 bases not matched to a gene. Germline values: CDR1 SGHAT, CDR2 FQNNGV. This CDR3 spans 15 amino acids. CDR3 loop: CASSARGARGEKLFF. The CDR3 DNA sequence: TGTGCCAGCAGCGCCAGGGGGGCGCGCGGCGAAAAACTGTTTTTT.

V usage is TRBV19 and J usage is TRBJ1-5, with D possibly matching TRBD1 (6 bases). Looked up from germline, CDR1 is LNHDA and CDR2 is SQIVND (reference sequence). The V gene lost 6 bases and the J gene lost 3 bases, with 21 bases spanning the gap. The CDR3 is 17 amino acids. In DNA, the CDR3 is TGTGCCAGTAGGGGGGGGCAGGGGAGGTTGCTCAATCAGCCCCAGCATTTT. Translated: CASRGGQGRLLNQPQHF.

The chain couples TRBV6-5 to TRBJ2-7, with 9 bases aligning to TRBD1. CDR1 and CDR2 (germline): MNHEY, SVGAGI. CDR3 length: 16 amino acids. Trimming removed 2 bases from V and 2 bases from J; junction bases left unmatched: 7. The CDR3 DNA is TGTGCCAGCAGTTACAGGACAGGGGCCCTACCCTACGAGCAGTACTTC. Its protein product is CASSYRTGALPYEQYF.

The chain employs TRBV19 and TRBJ1-6; a possible D gene is TRBD1 (5 bases). Trimming took 3 bases from V and 8 from J, leaving 20 bases between them. Germline CDR1 is LNHDA and CDR2 is SQIVND (reference sequence). The CDR3 sequence is 17 residues long. CDR3 sequence (DNA): TGTGCCAGTAGTATTTCGGGGGGAGGTAGACTGGATTCACCCCTCCACTTT. This translates into CASSISGGGRLDSPLHF.

The chain is built from TRBV7-6 and TRBJ1-6, with no clear D. This CDR3 has 17 amino acids. The germline V and J ends were trimmed by 0 bases and 4 bases, with 13 bases remaining between them. Germline V gene lookup returns CDR1 SGHVS and CDR2 FNYEAQ. The CDR3 is CASSLAATAPYNSPLHF. The DNA of the CDR3 is TGTGCCAGCAGCTTAGCAGCCACTGCGCCGTATAATTCACCCCTCCACTTT.

The V and J genes are TRBV5-4 and TRBJ2-3; 11 bases are shared with TRBD2. The germline V gene has CDR1 SGHNT and CDR2 YYREEE (reference sequence). V lost 6 bases, J lost 2 bases, and 14 bases stayed unmatched. The CDR3 is 18 amino acids. The CDR3 loop reads CASTPIGLAGGYTDTQYF. The CDR3 region has the DNA TGTGCCAGCACCCCGATAGGGCTAGCGGGGGGATACACAGATACGCAGTATTTT.

The chain employs TRBV27 and TRBJ2-1; 7 positions agree with TRBD2. Germline V CDR1 and CDR2: MNHEY, SMNVEV (reference sequence). The CDR3 runs 15 residues. Unmatched junction bases numbered 7, after V lost 6 bases and J lost 2 bases. The CDR3, as DNA: TGTGCCAGCAGCCCTAGCGGAGGGCCCTACAATGAGCAGTTCTTC. Residues: CASSPSGGPYNEQFF.

This chain uses TRBV5-4 with TRBJ2-3, with TRBD1 matching 8 bases. Germline assignment: CDR1 SGHNT and CDR2 YYREEE (reference sequence). V lost 4 bases and J lost 2; bases outside the gene matches: 15. This CDR3 has 18 amino acids. The CDR3 region is CASSPGNRGREDTDTQYF. CDR3 nucleotides: TGTGCCAGCAGCCCCGGTAACAGGGGGAGAGAGGACACAGATACGCAGTATTTT. The variable domain in full, completed from reference TRBV5-4 and TRBJ2-3, reads ETGVTQSPTHLIKTRGQQVTLRCSSQSGHNTVSWYQQALGQGPQFIFQYYREEENGRGNFPPRFSGLQFPNYSSELNVNALELDDSALYLCASSPGNRGREDTDTQYFGPGTRLTVL.